This T cell receptor beta chain was sequenced during a study of beta chain features in type 1 diabetes. Study-wide context: Comparable age, gender and cell yields were observed in patients relative to healthy donors. Sorted cell examination encompassed over 90 million cells across all samples.

Sequenced material consisted of expressed TCRB transcripts (all of the isolated RNA was reverse transcribed). Method: immunoSEQ multiplex PCR; TCRdb's copy keeps in-frame clones and lacks some. This table has some 360,000 clones, around a fifth appearing once. CDR1 is GTSNPN and CDR2 is SVGIG in the germline V gene (reference sequence). The CDR3 consists of 16 residues. V lost 8 bases, J lost 6 bases, and 19 bases stayed unmatched. The rearrangement joins TRBV30 to TRBJ2-1; TRBD2 agrees at 7 bases. This TCR derives from a young woman in good health. The specimen was naive CD4+ T cells from blood. DNA for the CDR3: TGTGCCGCGCCTCGGCTAGCGGCCAACTTGGGCAATGAGCAGTTCTTC. This codes for CAAPRLAANLGNEQFF.